These 28 T cell receptor beta chains came from one sample sequenced in a study of T cells after yellow fever vaccination. In TCRdb, the 5' RACE reads were re-called with MiXCR into one record per CDR3 protein. The table lists about 240,000 distinct CDR3 sequences, 6% to 7.5% of them singletons. Sequences were derived from CD4+ T cells sorted from PBMCs, sampled 15 days after the yellow fever booster vaccination. The receptors come from a man under 40 who received the YFV17D yellow fever vaccine.

The chain employs TRBV5-4 and TRBJ2-1; no clear D. This CDR3 region has 15 residues. With 0 bases removed from V and 7 bases from J, the gap between germline ends came to 14 bases. The germline gives CDR1 SGHNT, CDR2 YYREEE (reference sequence). CDR3 DNA: TGTGCCAGCAGCTTGGGGGCGGTTCCTGGTAATGAGCAGTTCTTC. This translates into CASSLGAVPGNEQFF.

This clonotype was picked up many times. CDR3 nucleotides: TGTGCCAGCAGTTTTGAGGCTGAGCAGTTCTTC. Protein sequence: CASSFEAEQFF. The chain uses TRBV12-3 or TRBV12-4 and TRBJ2-1; no clear D gene. The CDR3 has 11 amino acids. With 3 bases removed from V and 9 bases from J, the gap between germline ends came to 6 bases.

The chain joins TRBV7-2 to TRBJ1-4; D remains unclear. The germline V gene has CDR1 SGHTA and CDR2 FQGNSA. This CDR3 contains 15 residues. V lost 3 bases and J lost 4, with 12 bases in between. The CDR3 region is CASSFGLGGNEKLFF. Here the CDR3 DNA reads TGTGCCAGCAGCTTTGGTCTGGGCGGTAATGAAAAACTGTTTTTT.

This clonotype was picked up many times. The V call is TRBV20-1, the J call TRBJ2-1, with 8 positions matching TRBD2. This CDR3 has 13 amino acids. The V segment lost 3 bases and the J segment 12 bases; nucleotides outside the gene matches: 10. Germline CDR1 reads DFQATT; CDR2 reads SNEGSKA (reference sequence). DNA for the CDR3: TGCAGTGCTAGCTCTTCGGGAGGGAGGCCGCAGTTCTTC. It specifies CSASSSGGRPQFF.

This clonotype came up many times. This chain joins TRBV20-1 and TRBJ2-3, with 7 nucleotides matching TRBD2. Per germline, CDR1 DFQATT and CDR2 SNEGSKA (reference sequence). V gave up 6 bases and J gave up 6 bases; unmatched junction bases: 9. The CDR3 consists of 13 residues. The CDR3: CSARWEGLDTQYF. In nucleotides, the CDR3 is TGCAGTGCCCGGTGGGAGGGTCTGGATACGCAGTATTTT.

The CDR3, as DNA: TGTGCCAGCAGCTTCGGGGACAGGGGCCTGAACACTGAAGCTTTCTTT. Its protein product is CASSFGDRGLNTEAFF. V gene TRBV7-3 combines with J gene TRBJ1-1; 10 nucleotides match TRBD1. V gave up 3 bases and J gave up 0 bases; unmatched junction bases: 4. This CDR3 has 16 residues. Germline CDR1 and CDR2: SGHTA and FQGTGA. The full variable domain, with the rest looked up from reference TRBV7-3 and TRBJ1-1, is GAGVSQTPSNKVTEKGKYVELRCDPISGHTALYWYRQSLGQGPEFLIYFQGTGAADDSGLPNDRFFAVRPEGSVSTLKIQRTERGDSAVYLCASSFGDRGLNTEAFFGQGTRLTVV.

The chain recombines TRBV10-3 with TRBJ2-3, with no clear D. CDR3 length: 11 amino acids. Germline V gene lookup returns CDR1 ENHRY and CDR2 SYGVKD. V lost 6 bases to trimming and J lost 5 bases, with 6 bases between them. DNA of the CDR3: TGTGCCATCAGGGTTGTAGATACGCAGTATTTT. Translated: CAIRVVDTQYF.

This clonotype has at least ten counts. The CDR3 protein is CASSPQAAGNQPQHF. CDR3 in DNA: TGTGCCAGCAGCCCCCAGGCAGCCGGGAATCAGCCCCAGCATTTT. This sequence joins TRBV7-2 and TRBJ1-5, with no clear D. The germline V gene has CDR1 SGHTA and CDR2 FQGNSA. The length of the CDR3 is 15 residues. The V end lost 5 bases, the J end lost 4 bases, and 15 bases lay between the germline ends.

This clonotype was recorded many times. This rearrangement joins TRBV7-6 to TRBJ2-1; D possibly corresponds to TRBD2 (5 bases). Looked up from germline, CDR1 is SGHVS and CDR2 is FNYEAQ. V was trimmed by 5 bases and J by 6 bases, leaving 8 bases between them. CDR3 size: 12 residues. The CDR3, as DNA: TGTGCCAGCAGCCCAGGACTCAATGAGCAGTTCTTC. The encoded protein is CASSPGLNEQFF.

This clonotype was recorded at least ten times. The gene calls are TRBV24-1 and TRBJ2-2, with unresolved D. The CDR3 has 18 amino acids. V gave up 3 bases and J gave up 0 bases, with 16 bases separating them. Per the germline V gene, CDR1 is KGHDR and CDR2 is SFDVKD. CDR3 residues: CATSDPHGPDSNTGELFF. The CDR3 nucleotides are TGTGCCACCAGTGATCCCCACGGCCCCGACTCGAACACCGGGGAGCTGTTTTTT.

Only a few counts were recorded for this clonotype. The chain carries TRBV7-7 and TRBJ2-1; 11 nucleotides agree with TRBD2. The CDR3 consists of 20 residues. Germline-derived CDR1 and CDR2 are SSHAT and FNYEAQ (reference sequence). The chain's CDR3 is CASSYGGTSGNLSSYNEQFF. CDR3 DNA sequence: TGTGCTAGCTCATATGGAGGGACTAGCGGTAACCTGAGCTCCTACAATGAGCAGTTCTTC.

There are a few counts of this clonotype. The chain is built from TRBV6-5 and TRBJ1-2; no clear D. V shed 2 bases and J shed 8 bases, with 15 bases lying between them. Germline loops: CDR1 MNHEY, CDR2 SVGAGI. This CDR3 contains 14 residues. The CDR3 here is CASSYTPGSSGYTF. The CDR3 DNA is TGTGCCAGCAGTTACACTCCTGGAAGTAGCGGCTACACCTTC.

The chain employs TRBV12-3 or TRBV12-4 and TRBJ1-3, with no clear D. The V and J ends lost 4 bases and 0 bases respectively, with 13 bases between them. The length of the CDR3 is 16 residues. CDR3 residues: CASSYWRESSGNTIYF. The CDR3 nucleotides read TGTGCCAGCAGTTATTGGAGGGAAAGCTCTGGAAACACCATATATTTT.

The chain joins TRBV2 to TRBJ1-2, with D uncertain. Germline CDR1 is SNHLY and CDR2 is FYNNEI. The CDR3 sequence is 14 residues long. Trimming took 0 bases from V and 7 from J, leaving 12 bases between them. The CDR3 nucleotides read TGTGCCAGCAGTGAAGCGCTGACACATGGTGGCTACACCTTC. Residues: CASSEALTHGGYTF.

This chain joins TRBV12-3 or TRBV12-4 and TRBJ2-2; possible D gene TRBD1, 6 bases. The CDR3 is 18 residues long. Trimming pared 6 bases from V and 3 bases from J, leaving 23 bases between. Here the CDR3 reads CASSSQGWGKRDTGELFF. For the CDR3, the DNA is TGTGCCAGCAGCAGCCAGGGGTGGGGGAAAAGAGACACCGGGGAGCTGTTTTTT.

There are a few counts of this clonotype. This sequence joins TRBV20-1 and TRBJ1-1; D ambiguous. The CDR3 consists of 16 residues. V lost 0 bases, J lost 13 bases, and 27 bases lay in between. Germline values: CDR1 DFQATT, CDR2 SNEGSKA (reference sequence). CDR3 amino acids: CSARESMEAPRKNGFF. As DNA, the CDR3 is TGCAGTGCTAGAGAGTCTATGGAAGCTCCGAGGAAGAACGGTTTCTTT.

This clonotype was observed at least ten times. V and J are TRBV20-1 and TRBJ2-2; possible D gene TRBD2, 7 bases. V dropped 8 bases and J dropped 4 bases, with 17 bases sitting between them. Germline V gives CDR1 DFQATT, CDR2 SNEGSKA (reference sequence). The CDR3 contains 14 residues. CDR3 in amino acids: CSFETRGGTGELFF. In DNA, the CDR3 is TGCAGTTTCGAAACGAGGGGGGGCACCGGGGAGCTGTTTTTT.

This clonotype was counted between two and nine times. V usage is TRBV4-3 and J usage is TRBJ2-7; possible D gene TRBD2, 6 bases. CDR1 and CDR2 from the germline V gene are LGHNA and YSLEER. V gave up 0 bases and J gave up 2 bases, with 14 bases separating them. The CDR3 sequence is 16 residues long. CDR3 coding DNA: TGCGCCAGCAGCCAAGAACGGGGGACGGCCCCCTACGAGCAGTACTTC. It codes for CASSQERGTAPYEQYF.

There are a few counts of this clonotype. V usage is TRBV11-2 and J usage is TRBJ2-7, with TRBD2 identical over 13 bases. Germline-derived CDR1 and CDR2 are SGHAT and FQNNGV. The CDR3 consists of 17 residues. J gave up 4 bases and V 5 bases, and 11 bases lay outside the gene matches. CDR3 loop: CASSMILAGGPLYEQYF. In nucleotides, the CDR3 is TGTGCCAGCAGCATGATACTAGCGGGAGGGCCTTTGTACGAGCAGTACTTC.

This clonotype was recorded a few times. The chain employs TRBV5-6 and TRBJ2-2; D remains unclear. Germline V lookup: CDR1 SGHDT, CDR2 YYEEEE. The V end lost 5 bases, the J end lost 6 bases, and 8 bases lay between the germline ends. The CDR3 has 12 residues. CDR3 in amino acids: CASRLFPGELFF. The CDR3 DNA reads TGTGCCAGCAGACTGTTCCCCGGGGAGCTGTTTTTT.

V is TRBV11-3 and J is TRBJ2-1; 8 bases are a match to TRBD2. The V gene end was trimmed by 3 bases and the J gene end by 9 bases; junction bases not matched to a gene: 7. CDR3 length: 14 amino acids. Germline CDR1 is SGHNT and CDR2 is YENEEA. The CDR3 loop reads CASSLKREISEQFF. Written as DNA, the CDR3 is TGTGCCAGCAGCTTGAAGCGGGAGATTAGTGAGCAGTTCTTC. The whole variable domain, filled in from reference TRBV11-3 and TRBJ2-1, reads EAGVVQSPRYKIIEKKQPVAFWCNPISGHNTLYWYLQNLGQGPELLIRYENEEAVDDSQLPKDRFSAERLKGVDSTLKIQPAELGDSAVYLCASSLKREISEQFFGPGTRLTVL.

The chain employs TRBV5-1 and TRBJ2-1; 9 bases agree with TRBD1. Per the germline V gene, CDR1 is SGHRS and CDR2 is YFSETQ. The CDR3 spans 15 residues. Trimming took 6 bases from V and 3 from J; bases not matched to a gene: 7. The CDR3 nucleotides read TGCGCCAGCACCGCTTCGGGACAGGGCTACAATGAGCAGTTCTTC. It yields the protein CASTASGQGYNEQFF.

This clonotype has more than one count but fewer than ten. This chain links TRBV11-2 with TRBJ2-3; D is uncertain. Germline V CDR1 and CDR2: SGHAT, FQNNGV. Between the trimmed V and J ends, which lost 3 bases and 1 base, there was a span of 11 bases. This CDR3 contains 15 residues. The CDR3 nucleotides are TGTGCCAGCAGCTTCCGCGCAGAGGGCACAGATACGCAGTATTTT. Translated, it gives CASSFRAEGTDTQYF.

The gene calls are TRBV12-3 or TRBV12-4 and TRBJ2-7; unclear D gene. Trimming pared 4 bases from V and 5 bases from J, leaving 6 bases between. CDR3 length equals 11 residues. DNA of the CDR3: TGTGCCAGCAGTTACTATAACGAGCAGTACTTC. It codes for CASSYYNEQYF.

This chain connects TRBV7-9 to TRBJ1-1, with no clear D. CDR1 and CDR2 from the germline V gene are SEHNR and FQNEAQ (reference sequence). The CDR3 is made up of 15 amino acids. Trimming left V 10 bases short and J 3 bases short, with 21 bases between. CDR3 DNA sequence: TGTGCCATAGGCCCCCGGCCACAACGGGACACTGAAGCTTTCTTT. Its translation is CAIGPRPQRDTEAFF.

V usage is TRBV29-1 and J usage is TRBJ2-3; 12 bases fit TRBD2. In germline, CDR1 is SQVTM, CDR2 ANQGSEA. The trim removed 7 bases at V and 5 bases at J, leaving 4 bases unmatched. The CDR3 runs to 13 residues. In DNA form, the CDR3 reads TGCAGCGCCTCACTAGCGGGAGGAGATACGCAGTATTTT. This translates into CSASLAGGDTQYF.

This clonotype has more than one count but fewer than ten. The V gene is TRBV6-2 or TRBV6-3, the J gene TRBJ2-1, with 12 nucleotides matching TRBD2. The J segment lost 10 bases and the V segment lost 2 bases, leaving 0 bases of the junction unmatched. This CDR3 region has 13 residues. Germline CDR1 reads MNHEY; CDR2 reads SVGEGT. The CDR3 sequence: CASSYLAGGEQFF. The CDR3 DNA follows: TGTGCCAGCAGTTACCTAGCGGGAGGGGAGCAGTTCTTC.

This clonotype was observed many times. J is TRBJ2-3 and V is TRBV20-1, with D perhaps matching TRBD2 (5 bases). From germline, CDR1 is DFQATT and CDR2 SNEGSKA (reference sequence). The CDR3 extends over 16 amino acids. Trimming left V 5 bases short and J 2 bases short, with 20 bases between. Here the CDR3 reads CSAAPVVYGITDTQYF. The CDR3 nucleotides read TGCAGTGCTGCCCCGGTTGTATACGGGATCACAGATACGCAGTATTTT.